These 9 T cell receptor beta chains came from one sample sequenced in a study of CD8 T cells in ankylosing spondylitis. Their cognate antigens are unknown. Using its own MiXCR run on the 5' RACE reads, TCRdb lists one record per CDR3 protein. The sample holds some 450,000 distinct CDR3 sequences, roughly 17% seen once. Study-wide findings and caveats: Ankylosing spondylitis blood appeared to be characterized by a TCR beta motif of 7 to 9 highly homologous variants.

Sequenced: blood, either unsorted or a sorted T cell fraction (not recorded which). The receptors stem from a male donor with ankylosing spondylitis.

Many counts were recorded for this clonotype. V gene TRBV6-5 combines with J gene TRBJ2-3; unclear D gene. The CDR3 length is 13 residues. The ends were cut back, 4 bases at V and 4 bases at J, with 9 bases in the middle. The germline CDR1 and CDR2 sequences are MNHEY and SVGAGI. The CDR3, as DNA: TGTGCCAGCAGTTGGGCAAATGCAGATACGCAGTATTTT. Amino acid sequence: CASSWANADTQYF.

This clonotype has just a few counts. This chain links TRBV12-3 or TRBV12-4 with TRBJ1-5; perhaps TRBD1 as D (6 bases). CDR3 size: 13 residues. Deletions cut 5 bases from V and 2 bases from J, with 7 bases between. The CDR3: CASSTGRNQPQHF. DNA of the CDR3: TGTGCCAGCAGTACAGGGCGCAATCAGCCCCAGCATTTT.

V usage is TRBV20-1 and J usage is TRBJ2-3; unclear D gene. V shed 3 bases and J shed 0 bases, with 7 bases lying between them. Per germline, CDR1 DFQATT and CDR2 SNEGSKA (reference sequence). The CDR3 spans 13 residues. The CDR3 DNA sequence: TGCAGTGCTAGCGGCCCTAGCACAGATACGCAGTATTTT. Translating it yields CSASGPSTDTQYF.

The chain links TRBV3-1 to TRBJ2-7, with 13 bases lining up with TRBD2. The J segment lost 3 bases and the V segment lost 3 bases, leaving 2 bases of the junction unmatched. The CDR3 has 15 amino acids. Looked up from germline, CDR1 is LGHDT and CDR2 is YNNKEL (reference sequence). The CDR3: CASSHWTSGGYEQYF. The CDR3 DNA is TGTGCCAGCAGCCACTGGACTAGCGGGGGCTACGAGCAGTACTTC.

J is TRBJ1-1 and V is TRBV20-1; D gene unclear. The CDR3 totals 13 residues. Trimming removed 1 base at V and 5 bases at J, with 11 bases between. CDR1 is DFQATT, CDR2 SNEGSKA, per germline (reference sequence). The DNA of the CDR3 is TGCAGTGCTAGAGTCCCGGAAGTTACTGAAGCTTTCTTT. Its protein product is CSARVPEVTEAFF.

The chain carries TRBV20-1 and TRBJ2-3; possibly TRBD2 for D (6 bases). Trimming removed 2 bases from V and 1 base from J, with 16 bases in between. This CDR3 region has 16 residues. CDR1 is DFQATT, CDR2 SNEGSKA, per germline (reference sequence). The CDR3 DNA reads TGCAGTGCTAGAAAACGGGGAGGCGGGGGCACAGATACGCAGTATTTT. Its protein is CSARKRGGGGTDTQYF.

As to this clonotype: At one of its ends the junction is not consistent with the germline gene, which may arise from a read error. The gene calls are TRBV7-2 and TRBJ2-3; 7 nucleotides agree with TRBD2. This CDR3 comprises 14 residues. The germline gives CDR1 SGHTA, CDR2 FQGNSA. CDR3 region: CACRPGGSPDTQYF. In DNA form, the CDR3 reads TGTGCCTGCAGGCCTGGCGGGAGTCCTGATACGCAGTATTTT.

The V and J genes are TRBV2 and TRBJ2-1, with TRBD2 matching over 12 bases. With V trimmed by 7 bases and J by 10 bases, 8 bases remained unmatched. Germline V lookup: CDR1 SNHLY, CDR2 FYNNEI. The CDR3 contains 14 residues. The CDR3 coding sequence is TGTGCCAGCATGACTAGCGGGAGCGGGTTGGAGCAGTTCTTC. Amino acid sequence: CASMTSGSGLEQFF.

CDR3 in DNA: TGTGCCAGCAGCAGTAGCGGGAACTCCTACAATGAGCAGTTCTTC. Protein product: CASSSSGNSYNEQFF. V and J are TRBV6-1 and TRBJ2-1, with 8 bases fitting TRBD2. After removal of 6 bases from V and 0 bases from J, the junction contained 4 bases not matched to a gene. The CDR3 is 15 residues long. The germline CDR1 and CDR2 sequences are MNHNS and SASEGT.